This is a list of T cell receptor beta chains from one sample in a study of OX40 agonist ivuxolimab in advanced cancers. Using immunoSEQ multiplex PCR, the repertoire was profiled, and TCRdb retains in-frame clones only, with some absent. Of some 64,000 clones in the sample, about 90% were seen once. Sequenced material: CD4+ or CD8+ T cells sorted from blood, taken in a trial of the OX40 agonist ivuxolimab. All receptors derive from an adult with an advanced solid tumor such as melanoma, head and neck, liver or kidney cancer. Each CDR3 is given with its conserved first and last residue. A D gene is named only where the DNA matches it firmly. The size entry is marked missing in some rows and otherwise reads once, few, many or a size class.

J | V | size | D | DNA | CDR3
TRBJ2-4 | TRBV12-5 | - | - | TGTGCTAGTGGTTTGGTGGGACCCCCTCCGGACAGTGTAGCCAAAAACATTCAGTACTTC | CASGLVGPPPDSVAKNIQYF
TRBJ2-2 | TRBV5-5 | - | TRBD1 | TGTGCCAGCAGCTCACTACAGGGGGCGACCGGGGAGCTGTTTTTT | CASSSLQGATGELFF
TRBJ1-5 | TRBV6-1 | - | TRBD1 | TGTGCCAGCAGTGAACAGGGGGGGCTAAGTAGCAATCAGCCCCAGCATTTT | CASSEQGGLSSNQPQHF
TRBJ2-1 | TRBV14 | - | - | TGTGCCAGCAGCTATCAGCAGGGATACAATGAGCAGTTCTTC | CASSYQQGYNEQFF
TRBJ2-3 | TRBV7-2 | - | TRBD2 | TGTGCCAGCAAAACTAGCGGGCGCACAGATACGCAGTATTTT | CASKTSGRTDTQYF
TRBJ1-5 | TRBV27 | - | - | TGTGCCAGCAGTACAGACAGAAACGGCCCGAATCAGCCCCAGCATTTT | CASSTDRNGPNQPQHF
TRBJ2-2 | TRBV27 | - | - | TGTGCCAGCAGGCCGGGGCCGAACACCGGGGAGCTGTTTTTT | CASRPGPNTGELFF
TRBJ2-7 | TRBV5-1 | - | TRBD2 | TGCGCCAGCAGGGTTCTAGCGGACTCCTACGAGCAGTACTTC | CASRVLADSYEQYF
TRBJ2-7 | TRBV19 | - | TRBD1 | TGTGCCAGGGTGCCGACAGGGGATCTTTCCTACGAGCAGTACTTC | CARVPTGDLSYEQYF
TRBJ1-6 | TRBV6-5 | - | - | TGTGCCAGCAGTCGAACAGGGAATTCACCCCTCCACTTT | CASSRTGNSPLHF
TRBJ2-5 | TRBV6-5 | - | - | TGTGCCAGCAGTTACGGGGAGACCCAGTACTTC | CASSYGETQYF
TRBJ2-1 | TRBV7-2 | - | TRBD1 | TGTGCCAGCGCTCGACAGGGGGCGTCTAATGAGCAGTTCTTC | CASARQGASNEQFF
TRBJ2-3 | TRBV6-4 | once | TRBD2 | TGTGCCAGCAGCACTAGCGGAGCTAGCACAGATACGCAGTATTTT | CASSTSGASTDTQYF
TRBJ1-1 | TRBV27 | - | - | TGTGCCAGCAGTTTAAAGGGGGGGCTGAACACTGAAGCTTTCTTT | CASSLKGGLNTEAFF
TRBJ2-3 | TRBV5-1 | - | - | TGCGCCAGCAGCGTGCCGGTGTCTAGCACAGATACGCAGTATTTT | CASSVPVSSTDTQYF
TRBJ2-5 | TRBV19 | - | TRBD2 | TGTGCCAGTAGTATAGATCGTCGAGGTAGCGGGAAAGGGAGAGAGACCCAGTACTTC | CASSIDRRGSGKGRETQYF
TRBJ1-1 | TRBV10-3 | - | - | TGTGCCATGTCTAGGGGGAGCACTGAAGCTTTCTTT | CAMSRGSTEAFF
TRBJ1-1 | TRBV19 | once | - | TGTGCCAGTAGTATAGATAAAGGAGGGGCGGTGAACACTGAAGCTTTCTTT | CASSIDKGGAVNTEAFF
TRBJ1-1 | TRBV6-6 | - | - | TGTGCCAGCCATGCCGCCCGGGATAACACTGAAGCTTTCTTT | CASHAARDNTEAFF
TRBJ2-7 | TRBV28 | once | TRBD2 | TGTGCCAGCAGACTCGGACTAGCGGGAGGTTACGAGCAGTACTTC | CASRLGLAGGYEQYF
TRBJ2-7 | TRBV27 | - | TRBD1 | TGTGCCAGCAGGGGACTCGGGACAGGGGTGTCCTACGAGCAGTACTTC | CASRGLGTGVSYEQYF
TRBJ2-7 | TRBV28 | - | - | TGTGCCAGCAGTTTAGGCAGCAGTTACTACGAGCAGTACTTC | CASSLGSSYYEQYF
TRBJ2-3 | TRBV2 | - | TRBD2 | TGTGCCAGCAGTCCGACTAGCGGGACGCCTGGAGATACGCAGTATTTT | CASSPTSGTPGDTQYF
TRBJ1-2 | TRBV18 | - | - | TGTGCCAGCTCCCTGCCCTCTGACTATGGCTACACCTTC | CASSLPSDYGYTF
TRBJ2-3 | TRBV19 | - | - | TGTGCCTCGGGGCGGGACGATGGAGATACGCAGTATTTT | CASGRDDGDTQYF
TRBJ1-3 | TRBV5-1 | - | TRBD1 | TGCGCCAGCAGCTGGGGGACAGTCTCTGGAAACACCATATATTTT | CASSWGTVSGNTIYF
TRBJ2-7 | TRBV21-1 | - | - | TGTGCCAGCAGCAATAGGAGGCCGAGGGGGCATACCCCCTACGAGCAGTACTTC | CASSNRRPRGHTPYEQYF
TRBJ2-5 | TRBV23-1 | - | TRBD1 | TGCGCCAGCAGTCAATCGAAATCACAGGGGGCAAGAGAGACCCAGTACTTC | CASSQSKSQGARETQYF